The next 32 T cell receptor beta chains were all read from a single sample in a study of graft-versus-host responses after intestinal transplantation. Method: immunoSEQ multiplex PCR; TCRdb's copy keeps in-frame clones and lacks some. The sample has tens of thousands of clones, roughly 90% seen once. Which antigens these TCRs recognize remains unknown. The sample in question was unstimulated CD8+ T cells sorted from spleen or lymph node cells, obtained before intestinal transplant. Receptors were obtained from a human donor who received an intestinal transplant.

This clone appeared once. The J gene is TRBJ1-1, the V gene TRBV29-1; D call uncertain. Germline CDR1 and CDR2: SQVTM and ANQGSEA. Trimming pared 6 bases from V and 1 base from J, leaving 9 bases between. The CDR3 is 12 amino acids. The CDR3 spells CSVWEGNTEAFF. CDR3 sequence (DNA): TGCAGCGTCTGGGAGGGGAACACTGAAGCTTTCTTT.

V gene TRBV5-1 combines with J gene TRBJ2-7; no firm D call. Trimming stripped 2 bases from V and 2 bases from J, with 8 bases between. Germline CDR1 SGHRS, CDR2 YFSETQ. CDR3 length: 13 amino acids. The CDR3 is CASSLISTYEQYF. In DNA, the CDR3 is TGCGCCAGCAGCTTAATTAGTACCTACGAGCAGTACTTC.

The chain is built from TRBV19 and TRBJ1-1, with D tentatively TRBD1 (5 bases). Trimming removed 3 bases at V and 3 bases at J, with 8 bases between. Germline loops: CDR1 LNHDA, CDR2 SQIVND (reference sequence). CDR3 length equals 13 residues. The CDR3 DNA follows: TGTGCCAGTAGTATTCGGGGGTACACTGAAGCTTTCTTT. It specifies CASSIRGYTEAFF.

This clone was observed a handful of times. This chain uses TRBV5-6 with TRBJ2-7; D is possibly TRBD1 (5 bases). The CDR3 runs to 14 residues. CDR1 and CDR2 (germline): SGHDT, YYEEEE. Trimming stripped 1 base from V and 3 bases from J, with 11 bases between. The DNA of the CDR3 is TGTGCCAGCAGCTTGCAGGGATATGTCTACGAGCAGTACTTC. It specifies CASSLQGYVYEQYF. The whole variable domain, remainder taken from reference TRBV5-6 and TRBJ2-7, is DAGVTQSPTHLIKTRGQQVTLRCSPKSGHDTVSWYQQALGQGPQFIFQYYEEEERQRGNFPDRFSGHQFPNYSSELNVNALLLGDSALYLCASSLQGYVYEQYFGPGTRLTVT.

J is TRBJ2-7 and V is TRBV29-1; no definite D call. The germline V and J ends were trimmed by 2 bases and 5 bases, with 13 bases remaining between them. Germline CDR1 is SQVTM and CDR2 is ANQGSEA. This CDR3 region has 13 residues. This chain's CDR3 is CSVEFVPSDEQYF. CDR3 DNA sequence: TGCAGCGTTGAATTTGTCCCCTCTGACGAGCAGTACTTC.

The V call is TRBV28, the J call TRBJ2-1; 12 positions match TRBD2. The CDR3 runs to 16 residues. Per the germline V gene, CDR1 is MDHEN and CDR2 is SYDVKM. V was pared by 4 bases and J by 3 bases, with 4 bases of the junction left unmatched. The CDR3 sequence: CASSSRLAGDYNEQFF. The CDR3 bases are TGTGCCAGCAGTTCTAGACTAGCGGGAGACTACAATGAGCAGTTCTTC.

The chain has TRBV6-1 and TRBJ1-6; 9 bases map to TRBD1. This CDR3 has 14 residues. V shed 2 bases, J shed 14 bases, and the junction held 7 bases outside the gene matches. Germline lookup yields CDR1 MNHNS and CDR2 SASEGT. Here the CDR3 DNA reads TGTGCCAGCAGTGAACTCGGGACAGGGAGGTCCCTCCACTTT. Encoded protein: CASSELGTGRSLHF.

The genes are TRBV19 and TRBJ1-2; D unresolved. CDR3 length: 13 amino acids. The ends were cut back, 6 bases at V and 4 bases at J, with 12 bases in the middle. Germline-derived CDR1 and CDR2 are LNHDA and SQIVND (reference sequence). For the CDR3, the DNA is TGTGCCAGTAGCCTAGCCGGTTTCTATGGCTACACCTTC. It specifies CASSLAGFYGYTF.

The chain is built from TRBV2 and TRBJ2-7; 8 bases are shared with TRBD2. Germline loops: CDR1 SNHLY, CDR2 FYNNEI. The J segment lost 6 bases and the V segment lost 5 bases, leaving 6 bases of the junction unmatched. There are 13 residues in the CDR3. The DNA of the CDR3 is TGTGCCAGCAGTCCGTTCAGCGGGGGCGAGCAGTACTTC. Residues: CASSPFSGGEQYF.

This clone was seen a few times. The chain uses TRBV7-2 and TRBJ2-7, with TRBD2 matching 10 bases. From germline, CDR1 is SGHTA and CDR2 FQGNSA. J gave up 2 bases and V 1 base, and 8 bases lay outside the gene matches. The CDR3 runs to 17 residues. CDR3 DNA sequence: TGTGCCAGCAGCTTAGGGCCGTGGACTAGCGGAACCTACGAGCAGTACTTC. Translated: CASSLGPWTSGTYEQYF.

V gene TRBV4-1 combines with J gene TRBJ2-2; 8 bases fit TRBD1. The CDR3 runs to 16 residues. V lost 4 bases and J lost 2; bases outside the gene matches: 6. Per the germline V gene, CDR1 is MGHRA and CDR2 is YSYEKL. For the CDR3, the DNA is TGCGCCAGCAGCCCCAGGACAGGGAGTAACACCGGGGAGCTGTTTTTT. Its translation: CASSPRTGSNTGELFF.

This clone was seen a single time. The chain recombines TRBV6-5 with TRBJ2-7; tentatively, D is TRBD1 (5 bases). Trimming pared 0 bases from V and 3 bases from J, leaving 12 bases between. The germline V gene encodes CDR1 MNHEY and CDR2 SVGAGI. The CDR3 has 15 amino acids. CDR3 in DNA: TGTGCCAGCAGTTACTCGAATTGGGGCTTCTACGAGCAGTACTTC. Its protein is CASSYSNWGFYEQYF.

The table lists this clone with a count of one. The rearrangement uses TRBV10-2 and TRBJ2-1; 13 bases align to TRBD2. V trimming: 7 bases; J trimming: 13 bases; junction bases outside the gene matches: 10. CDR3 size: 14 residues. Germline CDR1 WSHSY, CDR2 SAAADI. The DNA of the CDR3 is TGCGCCAGCAAACTAGCGGGGGGGCCCCCAGATCAGTTCTTC. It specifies CASKLAGGPPDQFF.

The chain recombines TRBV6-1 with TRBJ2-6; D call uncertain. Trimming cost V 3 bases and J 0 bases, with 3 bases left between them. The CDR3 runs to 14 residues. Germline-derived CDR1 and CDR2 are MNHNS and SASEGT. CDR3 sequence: CASSDRSGANVLTF. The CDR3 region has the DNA TGTGCCAGCAGTGACCGCTCTGGGGCCAACGTCCTGACTTTC.

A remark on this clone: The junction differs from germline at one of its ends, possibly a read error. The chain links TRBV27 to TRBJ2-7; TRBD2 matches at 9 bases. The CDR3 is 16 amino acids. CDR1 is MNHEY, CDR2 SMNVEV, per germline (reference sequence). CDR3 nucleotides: TGTGCCAGCAGTTTATCAGTTAGCGGGAGATCCTTCGAGCAGTACTTC. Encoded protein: CASSLSVSGRSFEQYF.

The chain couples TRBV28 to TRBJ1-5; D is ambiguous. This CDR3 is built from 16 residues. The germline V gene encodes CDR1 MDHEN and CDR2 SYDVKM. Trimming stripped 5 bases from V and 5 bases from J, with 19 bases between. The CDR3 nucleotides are TGTGCCAGCAGTCCCGCTGATCCCGGGTCCGATCAGCCCCAGCATTTT. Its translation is CASSPADPGSDQPQHF.

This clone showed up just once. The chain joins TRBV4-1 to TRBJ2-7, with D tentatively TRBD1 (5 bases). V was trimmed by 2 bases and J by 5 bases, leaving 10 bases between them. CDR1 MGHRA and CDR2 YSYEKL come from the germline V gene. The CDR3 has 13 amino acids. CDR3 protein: CASSQSQGNEQYF. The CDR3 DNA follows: TGCGCCAGCAGCCAATCCCAGGGTAACGAGCAGTACTTC.

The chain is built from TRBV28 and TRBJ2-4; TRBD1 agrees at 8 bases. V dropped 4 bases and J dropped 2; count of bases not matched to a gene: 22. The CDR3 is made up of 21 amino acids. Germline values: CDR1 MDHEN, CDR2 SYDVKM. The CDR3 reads CASSSEAPSWVGQGTKNIQYF. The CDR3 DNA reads TGTGCCAGCAGTTCAGAAGCCCCTTCCTGGGTTGGACAGGGCACCAAAAACATTCAGTACTTC. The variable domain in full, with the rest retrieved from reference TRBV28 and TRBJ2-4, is DVKVTQSSRYLVKRTGEKVFLECVQDMDHENMFWYRQDPGLGLRLIYFSYDVKMKEKGDIPEGYSVSREKKERFSLILESASTNQTSMYLCASSSEAPSWVGQGTKNIQYFGAGTRLSVL.

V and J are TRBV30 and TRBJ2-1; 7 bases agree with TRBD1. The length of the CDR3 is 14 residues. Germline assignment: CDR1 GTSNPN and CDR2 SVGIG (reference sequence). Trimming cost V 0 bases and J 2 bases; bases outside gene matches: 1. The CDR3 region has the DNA TGTGCCTGGAGTGTAGGGACAGCCTACAATGAGCAGTTCTTC. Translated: CAWSVGTAYNEQFF.

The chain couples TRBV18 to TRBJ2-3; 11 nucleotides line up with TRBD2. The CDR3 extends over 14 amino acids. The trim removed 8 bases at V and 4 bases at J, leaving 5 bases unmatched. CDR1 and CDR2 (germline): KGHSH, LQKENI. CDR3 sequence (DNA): TGTGCCAGCGACTTAGCGGGAGGGCCAGATACGCAGTATTTT. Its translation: CASDLAGGPDTQYF.

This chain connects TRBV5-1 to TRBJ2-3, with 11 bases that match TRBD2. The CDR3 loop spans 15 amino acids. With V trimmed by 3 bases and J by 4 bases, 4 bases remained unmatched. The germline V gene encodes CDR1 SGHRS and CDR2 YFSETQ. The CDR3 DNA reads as TGCGCCAGCAGCTCCACTAGCGGGAGTGCAGATACGCAGTATTTT. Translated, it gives CASSSTSGSADTQYF.

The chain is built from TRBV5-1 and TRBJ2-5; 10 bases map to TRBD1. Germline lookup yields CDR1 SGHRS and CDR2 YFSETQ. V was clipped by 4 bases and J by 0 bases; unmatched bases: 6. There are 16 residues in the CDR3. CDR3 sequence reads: CASSTPGQGYQETQYF. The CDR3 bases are TGCGCCAGCAGCACTCCGGGACAGGGGTACCAAGAGACCCAGTACTTC.

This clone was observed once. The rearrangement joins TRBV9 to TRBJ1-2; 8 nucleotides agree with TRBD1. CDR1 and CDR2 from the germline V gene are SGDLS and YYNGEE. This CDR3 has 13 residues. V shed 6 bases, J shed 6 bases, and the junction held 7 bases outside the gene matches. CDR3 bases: TGTGCCAGCAACTTTCCGGGACAGGATGGCTACACCTTC. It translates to CASNFPGQDGYTF.

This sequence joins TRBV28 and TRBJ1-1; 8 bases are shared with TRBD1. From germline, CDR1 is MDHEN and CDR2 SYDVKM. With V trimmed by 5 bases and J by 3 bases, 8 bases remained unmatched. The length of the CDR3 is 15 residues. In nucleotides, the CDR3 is TGTGCCAGCAGTCTCCAACAGGGGGGCGACACTGAAGCTTTCTTT. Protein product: CASSLQQGGDTEAFF.

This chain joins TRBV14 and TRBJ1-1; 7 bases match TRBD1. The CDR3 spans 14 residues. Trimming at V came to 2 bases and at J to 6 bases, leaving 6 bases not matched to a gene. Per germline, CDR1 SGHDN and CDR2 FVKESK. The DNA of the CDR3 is TGTGCCAGCAGCCAATACATAGGGACAGCTGAAGCTTTCTTT. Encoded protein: CASSQYIGTAEAFF.

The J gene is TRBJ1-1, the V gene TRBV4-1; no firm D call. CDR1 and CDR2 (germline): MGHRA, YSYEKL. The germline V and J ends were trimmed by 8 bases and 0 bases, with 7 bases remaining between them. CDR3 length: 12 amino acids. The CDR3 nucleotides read TGCGCCAGCCTGGCCGTGAACACTGAAGCTTTCTTT. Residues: CASLAVNTEAFF.

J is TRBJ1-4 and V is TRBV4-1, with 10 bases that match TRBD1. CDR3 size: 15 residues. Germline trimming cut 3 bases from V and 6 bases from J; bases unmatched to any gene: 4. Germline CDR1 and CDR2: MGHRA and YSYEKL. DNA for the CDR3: TGCGCCAGCAGCCACTTCGGGACAGGGGATGAAAAACTGTTTTTT. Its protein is CASSHFGTGDEKLFF.

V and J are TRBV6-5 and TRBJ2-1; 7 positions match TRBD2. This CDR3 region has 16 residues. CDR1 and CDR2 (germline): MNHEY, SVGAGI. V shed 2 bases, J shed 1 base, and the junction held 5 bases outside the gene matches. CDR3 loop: CASSYGMGGSYNEQFF. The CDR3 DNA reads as TGTGCCAGCAGTTACGGTATGGGAGGGTCCTACAATGAGCAGTTCTTC.

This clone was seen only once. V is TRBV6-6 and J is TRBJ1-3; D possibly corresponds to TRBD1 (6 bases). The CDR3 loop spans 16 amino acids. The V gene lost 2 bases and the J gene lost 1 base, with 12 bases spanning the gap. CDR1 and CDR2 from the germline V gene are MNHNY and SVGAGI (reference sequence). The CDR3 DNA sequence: TGTGCCAGCAGTTACACCCCGACAGGATCTGGAAACACCATATATTTT. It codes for CASSYTPTGSGNTIYF.

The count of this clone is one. CDR3 region: CASSQLARTDTQYF. In nucleotides, the CDR3 is TGTGCCAGCAGCCAACTGGCTCGCACAGATACGCAGTATTTT. V usage is TRBV14 and J usage is TRBJ2-3, with D hard to call. CDR3 length: 14 residues. Trimming removed 2 bases at V and 1 base at J, with 7 bases between. Germline CDR1 SGHDN, CDR2 FVKESK.

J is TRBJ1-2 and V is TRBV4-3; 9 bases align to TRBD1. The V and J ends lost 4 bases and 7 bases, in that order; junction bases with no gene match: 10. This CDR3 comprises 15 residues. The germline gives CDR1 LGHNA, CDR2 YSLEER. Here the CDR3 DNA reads TGCGCCAGCAGCCTCGGAAGGACAGGGGAGTTTGGCTACACCTTC. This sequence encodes CASSLGRTGEFGYTF.

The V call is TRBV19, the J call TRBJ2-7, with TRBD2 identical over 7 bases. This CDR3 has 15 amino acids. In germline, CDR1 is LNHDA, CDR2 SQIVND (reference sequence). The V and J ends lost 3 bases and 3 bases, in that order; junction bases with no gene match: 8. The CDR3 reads CASSMSLAGVYEQYF. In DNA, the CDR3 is TGTGCCAGTAGTATGTCTCTGGCGGGAGTCTACGAGCAGTACTTC.